This entry lists 11 T cell receptor beta chains sequenced from one sample in a study of human T cells and chemical hapten exposure. The time point denotes: healthy volunteer bleed at 2 weeks. Blood, whole and unfractionated, served as the source for total RNA extraction. In TCRdb, the RACE reads were re-called with MiXCR into one record per CDR3 protein. The data show roughly 130,000 distinct CDR3 sequences, with 8.5% to 9.5% seen just once and roughly 1.6% held by the top ten. Sample: whole blood. These receptors were obtained from a male donor in good health. Some clones in this sample may be carry-over from other donors' samples.

This clonotype has just a few counts. The chain has TRBV7-2 and TRBJ2-5; TRBD1 matches at 9 bases. The CDR3 extends over 17 amino acids. Per germline, CDR1 SGHTA and CDR2 FQGNSA. The ends lost 3 bases at V and 2 bases at J; junction bases unmatched: 10. The CDR3 loop reads CASSFRTGGVRQETQYF. The CDR3 region has the DNA TGTGCCAGCAGCTTTAGAACAGGGGGCGTTCGGCAAGAGACCCAGTACTTC.

This chain connects TRBV20-1 to TRBJ2-7; 7 nucleotides agree with TRBD1. The V gene end was trimmed by 5 bases and the J gene end by 2 bases; junction bases not matched to a gene: 9. Germline CDR1 reads DFQATT; CDR2 reads SNEGSKA (reference sequence). This CDR3 comprises 14 residues. CDR3 DNA: TGCAGTGCTCCAACCGGGGACAGAGCCTACGAGCAGTACTTC. Translation: CSAPTGDRAYEQYF.

The genes are TRBV3-1 and TRBJ2-5; D may be TRBD1 (6 bases). Trimming shortened V by 0 bases and J by 3 bases, and 11 bases separated the two germline ends. CDR3 length: 15 residues. Germline lookup yields CDR1 LGHDT and CDR2 YNNKEL (reference sequence). CDR3 sequence reads: CASSQDLDSEETQYF. The CDR3 nucleotides are TGTGCCAGCAGCCAAGATTTGGACAGTGAAGAGACCCAGTACTTC.

This clonotype was observed a handful of times. The V and J genes are TRBV5-1 and TRBJ2-1; D is unclear. Germline V lookup: CDR1 SGHRS, CDR2 YFSETQ. V was clipped by 0 bases and J by 6 bases, with 10 bases between them. The CDR3 runs to 14 residues. The CDR3 loop is CASSLESAPNEQFF. The CDR3 DNA is TGCGCCAGCAGCTTGGAATCCGCCCCCAATGAGCAGTTCTTC.

In this sample, this clonotype turned up many times. The chain couples TRBV27 to TRBJ2-3, with 9 bases lining up with TRBD2. Per germline, CDR1 MNHEY and CDR2 SMNVEV (reference sequence). The trim removed 6 bases at V and 0 bases at J, leaving 7 bases unmatched. There are 16 residues in the CDR3. The chain's CDR3 is CASSSTTSGSTDTQYF. CDR3 nucleotides: TGTGCCAGCAGCTCCACGACTAGCGGTAGCACAGATACGCAGTATTTT.

This clonotype was counted a few times. The chain combines TRBV5-4 with TRBJ1-5, with 7 bases aligning to TRBD1. Germline V CDR1 and CDR2: SGHNT, YYREEE (reference sequence). The CDR3 loop spans 15 amino acids. V shed 4 bases, J shed 5 bases, and the junction held 9 bases outside the gene matches. For the CDR3, the DNA is TGTGCCAGCAGCCAAAACTCAGGGGGAGATCAGCCCCAGCATTTT. This translates into CASSQNSGGDQPQHF.

The sample holds many counts of this clonotype. V and J are TRBV5-6 and TRBJ2-3, with a tentative D call TRBD2 (5 bases). CDR1 and CDR2 from the germline V gene are SGHDT and YYEEEE. This CDR3 is built from 17 residues. Trimming removed 4 bases at V and 11 bases at J, with 29 bases between. The CDR3 region is CASSPAGSVNIIIGQYF. In DNA, the CDR3 is TGTGCCAGCAGCCCTGCTGGGAGTGTGAATATTATCATAGGGCAGTATTTT. The whole variable domain, remainder taken from reference TRBV5-6 and TRBJ2-3, is DAGVTQSPTHLIKTRGQQVTLRCSPKSGHDTVSWYQQALGQGPQFIFQYYEEEERQRGNFPDRFSGHQFPNYSSELNVNALLLGDSALYLCASSPAGSVNIIIGQYFGPGTRLTVL.

V usage is TRBV12-5 and J usage is TRBJ1-2; the D gene is possibly TRBD1 (5 bases). The length of the CDR3 is 13 residues. The V gene's germline CDR1 is LGHNT and CDR2 FRNRAP. The ends were cut back, 6 bases at V and 7 bases at J, with 15 bases in the middle. The CDR3 spells CASGTGTIFGYTF. The CDR3 nucleotides are TGTGCTAGTGGAACCGGGACTATCTTTGGCTACACCTTC.

There are many counts of this clonotype. V gene TRBV7-9 combines with J gene TRBJ1-1, with 7 bases fitting TRBD1. Germline CDR1 and CDR2: SEHNR and FQNEAQ (reference sequence). CDR3 length: 14 amino acids. J lost 0 bases, V lost 4 bases, and 2 bases had no gene match. The CDR3 spells CASSSGTVNTEAFF. The CDR3 DNA sequence: TGTGCCAGCAGCTCCGGGACAGTGAACACTGAAGCTTTCTTT. The full variable domain, in which reference TRBV7-9 and TRBJ1-1 provide the parts outside the CDR3, is DTGVSQNPRHKITKRGQNVTFRCDPISEHNRLYWYRQTLGQGPEFLTYFQNEAQLEKSRLLSDRFSAERPKGSFSTLEIQRTEQGDSAMYLCASSSGTVNTEAFFGQGTRLTVV.

This clonotype was seen a few times. V and J are TRBV20-1 and TRBJ2-7, with D perhaps TRBD1 (5 bases). The CDR3 consists of 11 residues. V was cut by 6 bases and J by 5 bases, with 11 bases left in between. Germline V gives CDR1 DFQATT, CDR2 SNEGSKA (reference sequence). The DNA of the CDR3 is TGCAGTGCCACGGACAACCACGAGCAGTACTTC. Its protein is CSATDNHEQYF.

The table lists this clonotype with a few counts. J is TRBJ1-1 and V is TRBV12-3 or TRBV12-4; D may be TRBD1 (6 bases). Trimming took 2 bases from V and 10 from J, leaving 11 bases between them. CDR3 length: 12 residues. The CDR3 DNA sequence: TGTGCCAGCAGTTTATCCCAGGGGTTAGCTTTCTTT. Amino acids: CASSLSQGLAFF.